These 14 T cell receptor beta chains were all obtained from the same sample, sequenced in a study of T cells in localized non-small cell lung cancer. Assay used: immunoSEQ multiplex PCR; TCRdb lists only in-frame clones, some missing. The sample holds tens of thousands of clones, 88% seen once. The material was PBMCs, obtained before any cancer treatment. The receptors come from a man aged 35-75 years with stage II lung adenocarcinoma.

The chain uses TRBV29-1 and TRBJ2-1; possibly TRBD2 for D (5 bases). The CDR3 consists of 13 residues. Deletions cut 6 bases from V and 8 bases from J, with 17 bases between. Germline CDR1 reads SQVTM; CDR2 reads ANQGSEA. In DNA, the CDR3 is TGCAGCGTGAGGGCAGGAGCAAACGATGAGCAGTTCTTC. This codes for CSVRAGANDEQFF.

The chain is built from TRBV5-4 and TRBJ2-5; D remains unclear. The length of the CDR3 is 14 residues. Germline V gives CDR1 SGHNT, CDR2 YYREEE (reference sequence). The V end lost 2 bases, the J end lost 2 bases, and 10 bases lay between the germline ends. The CDR3 protein is CASSLGSEQETQYF. The CDR3 DNA is TGTGCCAGCAGCTTAGGAAGCGAACAAGAGACCCAGTACTTC.

The chain joins TRBV30 to TRBJ1-2, with a possible D match to TRBD1 (5 bases). Germline assignment: CDR1 GTSNPN and CDR2 SVGIG (reference sequence). The ends were cut back, 0 bases at V and 10 bases at J, with 9 bases in the middle. The CDR3 consists of 11 residues. Here the CDR3 reads CAWSVGGYYTF. DNA for the CDR3: TGTGCCTGGAGTGTCGGGGGGTACTACACCTTC.

The chain carries TRBV5-8 and TRBJ2-1; D perhaps matches TRBD1 (6 bases). The CDR3 is 16 residues long. CDR1 and CDR2 (germline): SGHTS, YDEGEE. The V end was cut by 4 bases, the J end by 7 bases, with 21 bases between. CDR3: CASSNRQEKGTNEQFF. The CDR3 DNA follows: TGTGCCAGCAGCAATCGACAAGAAAAGGGGACAAATGAGCAGTTCTTC.

The gene calls are TRBV6-4 and TRBJ2-7, with 7 bases matching TRBD2. The CDR3 runs 12 residues. Germline-derived CDR1 and CDR2 are MRHNA and SNTAGT. Written as DNA, the CDR3 is TGTGCCAGAACCCGAAGCGGGAAGGGATTTTGGGTC. Its protein is CARTRSGKGFWV.

The chain joins TRBV6-1 to TRBJ1-2; no reliable D call. This CDR3 comprises 14 residues. Trimming took 1 base from V and 1 from J, leaving 7 bases between them. Germline V gives CDR1 MNHNS, CDR2 SASEGT. The CDR3: CASSEGWVNYGYTF. The CDR3 DNA reads as TGTGCCAGCAGTGAAGGGTGGGTTAACTATGGCTACACCTTC.

This clone was recorded a few times. V usage is TRBV9 and J usage is TRBJ2-7; 8 bases are shared with TRBD2. CDR1 is SGDLS and CDR2 is YYNGEE in the germline V gene. Trimming at V came to 4 bases and at J to 5 bases, leaving 17 bases not matched to a gene. The CDR3 is 17 residues long. The CDR3 DNA reads TGTGCCAGCAGCTCCCAGGGAGCGGGAGCTCGTCATAACGAGCAGTACTTC. This sequence encodes CASSSQGAGARHNEQYF.

The chain is built from TRBV5-6 and TRBJ1-1; no definite D call. V dropped 10 bases and J dropped 4 bases, with 17 bases sitting between them. This CDR3 region has 13 residues. Germline V gene sequence: CDR1 SGHDT, CDR2 YYEEEE. CDR3 bases: TGTGCCTCGACAATGCAGGAAATCACTGAAGCTTTCTTT. Translating gives CASTMQEITEAFF.

This rearrangement joins TRBV9 to TRBJ2-1; 7 bases align to TRBD2. Germline trimming cut 0 bases from V and 4 bases from J; bases unmatched to any gene: 4. The CDR3 is 15 residues long. Looked up from germline, CDR1 is SGDLS and CDR2 is YYNGEE. CDR3 nucleotides: TGTGCCAGCAGCGTAGAGGGAGGGGCATACAATGAGCAGTTCTTC. Protein product: CASSVEGGAYNEQFF.

V usage is TRBV10-1 and J usage is TRBJ2-3; a weak D match, TRBD2 (5 bases). Germline CDR1 and CDR2: WNHNN and SYGVQD (reference sequence). The CDR3 contains 13 residues. V lost 7 bases and J lost 6, with 14 bases in between. The CDR3 sequence: CASTAGTGDTQYF. CDR3 nucleotide sequence: TGCGCCAGCACCGCGGGCACTGGGGATACGCAGTATTTT.

The V call is TRBV7-6, the J call TRBJ1-1, with TRBD1 matching over 7 bases. CDR3 length equals 13 residues. Germline V lookup: CDR1 SGHVS, CDR2 FNYEAQ. V trimming: 6 bases; J trimming: 4 bases; junction bases outside the gene matches: 5. CDR3: CASRQGSGTEAFF. DNA for the CDR3: TGTGCCAGCAGACAGGGGTCGGGCACTGAAGCTTTCTTT.

This chain links TRBV5-1 with TRBJ2-1; the D gene is possibly TRBD2 (6 bases). The CDR3 spans 13 residues. Germline V gene sequence: CDR1 SGHRS, CDR2 YFSETQ. V gave up 1 base and J gave up 10 bases, with 12 bases separating them. The DNA for the CDR3 is TGCGCCAGCAGCTTGTTCTCGGGGAGGGAGCAGTTCTTC. It translates to CASSLFSGREQFF.

The J gene is TRBJ2-3, the V gene TRBV6-4, with D possibly called TRBD1 or TRBD2 (5 bases each). V was cut by 6 bases and J by 4 bases, with 29 bases left in between. CDR1 and CDR2 (germline): MRHNA, SNTAGT. There are 19 residues in the CDR3. The DNA for the CDR3 is TGTGCCAGCAGCCCACAAGGCGTCCCTGAGGGGCCAGAGTCAGATACGCAGTATTTT. This gives the protein CASSPQGVPEGPESDTQYF.

This chain links TRBV27 with TRBJ1-1; 7 bases align to TRBD1. Germline V gene data show CDR1 as MNHEY and CDR2 as SMNVEV (reference sequence). CDR3 length: 15 residues. With 5 bases clipped from V and 1 base from J, the junction kept 7 bases outside the gene matches. In DNA, the CDR3 is TGTGCCAGCAGTCTCAGGGGGGGTGGGAACACTGAAGCTTTCTTT. Its protein product is CASSLRGGGNTEAFF.